The next 30 T cell receptor beta chains were all read from a single sample in a study of blood T cells in healthy people across ages. PCR was performed a second time for about 6 to 12 cycles using a sample-barcoded 5' primer and a J-beta primer mix. One entry per CDR3 protein, called by TCRdb with MiXCR from the 5' RACE reads. In the table there are 1 million or so distinct CDR3 sequences, 20% to 25% of which are singletons. These records were also assigned to another study, of T cells of mothers and their children.

The material sequenced was blood. These receptors came from a girl aged 2-10 years in good health.

The chain joins TRBV29-1 to TRBJ2-5, with D unclear. With the DNA end fitting TRBJ2-7 better, the J assignment may be wrong. Germline CDR1 and CDR2: SQVTM and ANQGSEA. The CDR3 runs 13 residues. CDR3 DNA sequence: TGCAGCGCTCTTTACCAGATACCGGGCGAGCAGTACTTC. Amino acids: CSALYQIPGEQYF.

This clonotype was detected a few times. J is TRBJ2-1 and V is TRBV28; TRBD2 agrees at 10 bases. CDR3 length equals 15 residues. V lost 6 bases, J lost 1 base, and 3 bases stayed unmatched. CDR1 and CDR2 from the germline V gene are MDHEN and SYDVKM. CDR3 sequence: CASRKTSGSYNEQFF. DNA for the CDR3: TGTGCCAGCAGGAAGACTAGCGGGTCCTACAATGAGCAGTTCTTC. The full variable domain, with the rest looked up from reference TRBV28 and TRBJ2-1, is DVKVTQSSRYLVKRTGEKVFLECVQDMDHENMFWYRQDPGLGLRLIYFSYDVKMKEKGDIPEGYSVSREKKERFSLILESASTNQTSMYLCASRKTSGSYNEQFFGPGTRLTVL.

The chain is built from TRBV10-3 and TRBJ1-2; TRBD1 is a possible D gene (5 bases). The germline V and J ends were trimmed by 4 bases and 4 bases, with 10 bases remaining between them. Germline CDR1 reads ENHRY; CDR2 reads SYGVKD. The CDR3 extends over 13 amino acids. The CDR3 region has the DNA TGTGCCATCAGTGGGGACGGACCCTATGGCTACACCTTC. Residues: CAISGDGPYGYTF.

This clonotype came up a few times. The V gene is TRBV5-1, the J gene TRBJ2-5; TRBD2 matches at 10 bases. This CDR3 spans 16 amino acids. Germline CDR1 is SGHRS and CDR2 is YFSETQ. The V gene end was trimmed by 4 bases and the J gene end by 1 base; junction bases not matched to a gene: 7. CDR3 sequence: CASSPLLAGSQETQYF. CDR3 nucleotides: TGCGCCAGCAGCCCACTACTAGCGGGGAGCCAAGAGACCCAGTACTTC.

This clonotype was counted at least ten times. V usage is TRBV20-1 and J usage is TRBJ2-1, with TRBD2 matching 8 bases. Unmatched junction bases numbered 4, after V lost 5 bases and J lost 4 bases. Germline assignment: CDR1 DFQATT and CDR2 SNEGSKA (reference sequence). The CDR3 has 13 residues. The CDR3 bases are TGCAGTGCTCCGCGGGGGGATTACAATGAGCAGTTCTTC. Amino acid sequence: CSAPRGDYNEQFF.

As regards this clonotype: No conserved phenylalanine or tryptophan is present at the end of the CDR3, so a read error is the likely explanation. The DNA is left out, because the CDR3 cannot be placed on it with certainty; the CDR3 is given as TCRdb lists it. The chain has TRBV21-1 and TRBJ1-6; TRBD1, the table's D call, was not compared with the DNA. TRBV21-1 is tagged as a pseudogene. The CDR3 numbers 16 amino acids, ends counted. CDR3 loop: CASKGRGPPGNSPLHS.

This clonotype was picked up a small number of times. The germline gene is not matched at one end of the junction; a read error may be the cause. This sequence joins TRBV11-2 and TRBJ1-1, with a possible D match to TRBD1 (6 bases). The CDR3 loop spans 13 amino acids. Germline lookup yields CDR1 SGHAT and CDR2 FQNNGV. The CDR3 sequence: CASSMLRDTEAFF. The CDR3, as DNA: TGTGCCAGCAGCATGCTCCGGGACACCGAAGCTTTCTTT.

The chain uses TRBV7-9 and TRBJ2-5; no firm D call. The better agreement between TRBJ2-7 and the DNA end casts doubt on the J call. The CDR3 is 12 residues long. From germline, CDR1 is SEHNR and CDR2 FQNEAQ (reference sequence). The CDR3 spells CASSLEVAEQYF. In DNA, the CDR3 is TGTGCCAGCAGCTTGGAAGTCGCCGAGCAGTACTTC.

The chain has TRBV12-5 and TRBJ2-7; tentatively, D is TRBD1 or TRBD2 (5 bases each). CDR1 LGHNT and CDR2 FRNRAP come from the germline V gene. V shed 6 bases and J shed 4 bases, with 16 bases lying between them. CDR3 size: 14 residues. The CDR3 nucleotides read TGTGCTAGTGGGGGAGTTGGGACCCTATACGAGCAGTACTTC. Translating gives CASGGVGTLYEQYF.

Only a few counts were recorded for this clonotype. The V call is TRBV4-3, the J call TRBJ2-7, with TRBD2 matching 9 bases. The CDR3 totals 18 residues. Germline V lookup: CDR1 LGHNA, CDR2 YSLEER. J was trimmed by 0 bases and V by 0 bases; bases with no gene match: 9. This CDR3 reads CASSQDGSGGLSSYEQYF. CDR3 coding DNA: TGCGCCAGCAGCCAAGATGGAAGCGGGGGGCTAAGCTCCTACGAGCAGTACTTC.

CDR3 nucleotide sequence: TGTGCCAGCAGCGGGGGGTATTATGAGCAGTTCTTC. Its protein product is CASSGGYYEQFF. The genes are TRBV2 and TRBJ2-5; 7 bases are a match to TRBD2. Near its end, the DNA agrees better with TRBJ2-1, so the J call may be wrong. The V gene's germline CDR1 is SNHLY and CDR2 FYNNEI. This CDR3 spans 12 amino acids.

The chain employs TRBV6-1 and TRBJ2-7; the D gene is possibly TRBD2 (6 bases). CDR3 length: 13 amino acids. The germline CDR1 and CDR2 sequences are MNHNS and SASEGT. V was cut by 3 bases and J by 4 bases, with 10 bases left in between. The CDR3 region has the DNA TGTGCCAGCAGTGATTCGGGACTTTACGAGCAGTACTTC. This encodes CASSDSGLYEQYF.

This clonotype was found a few times. The V gene is TRBV19, the J gene TRBJ2-2; D is undetermined. Germline CDR1 reads LNHDA; CDR2 reads SQIVND (reference sequence). Deletions cut 6 bases from V and 5 bases from J, with 7 bases between. The CDR3 is 12 amino acids. The chain's CDR3 is CASRELTGELFF. The DNA for the CDR3 is TGTGCCAGTAGGGAGTTAACCGGGGAGCTGTTTTTT.

V is TRBV5-6 and J is TRBJ1-2, with 10 nucleotides matching TRBD1. The CDR3 spans 11 residues. J was trimmed by 13 bases and V by 4 bases; bases with no gene match: 4. Germline CDR1 and CDR2: SGHDT and YYEEEE. CDR3 sequence (DNA): TGTGCCAGCAGCCTGGGACAGGGGCCCACCTTC. This translates into CASSLGQGPTF.

This clonotype was counted a few times. The rearrangement joins TRBV11-2 to TRBJ1-6; D may be TRBD1 (5 bases). The V gene lost 3 bases and the J gene lost 3 bases, with 27 bases spanning the gap. Germline assignment: CDR1 SGHAT and CDR2 FQNNGV. CDR3 length: 21 amino acids. The chain's CDR3 is CASSFMKVGPYGTVYNSPLHF. The DNA for the CDR3 is TGTGCCAGCAGCTTTATGAAGGTGGGACCCTACGGGACCGTCTATAATTCACCCCTCCACTTT. Supplemented by reference TRBV11-2 and TRBJ1-6, the full variable domain reads EAGVAQSPRYKIIEKRQSVAFWCNPISGHATLYWYQQILGQGPKLLIQFQNNGVVDDSQLPKDRFSAERLKGVDSTLKIQPAKLEDSAVYLCASSFMKVGPYGTVYNSPLHFGNGTRLTVT.

V usage is TRBV20-1 and J usage is TRBJ2-2; either TRBD1 or TRBD2 may supply D (5 bases each). The CDR3 length is 15 residues. The germline V and J ends were trimmed by 4 bases and 0 bases, with 12 bases remaining between them. The germline gives CDR1 DFQATT, CDR2 SNEGSKA (reference sequence). CDR3: CSAMGVTANTGELFF. The CDR3 DNA reads TGCAGTGCTATGGGGGTTACCGCGAACACCGGGGAGCTGTTTTTT.

This clonotype was recorded a few times. This chain links TRBV29-1 with TRBJ2-7, with TRBD2 matching 8 bases. With 7 bases clipped from V and 5 bases from J, the junction kept 16 bases outside the gene matches. This CDR3 has 15 residues. The V gene's germline CDR1 is SQVTM and CDR2 ANQGSEA. The CDR3 coding sequence is TGCAGCGCCCGCTTGGGAGCGGGAGATCCCAACGAGCAGTACTTC. Translating gives CSARLGAGDPNEQYF.

This clonotype was observed a few times. The genes are TRBV20-1 and TRBJ2-2; 8 nucleotides agree with TRBD2. The length of the CDR3 is 13 residues. Germline V gene data show CDR1 as DFQATT and CDR2 as SNEGSKA (reference sequence). Germline trimming cut 6 bases from V and 5 bases from J; bases unmatched to any gene: 5. The CDR3 DNA reads as TGCAGTGCCGTGCAGCGGGGGACCGGGGAGCTGTTTTTT. Amino acids: CSAVQRGTGELFF.

This clonotype was observed a few times. The chain recombines TRBV5-6 with TRBJ2-3; D is unclear. Trimming pared 0 bases from V and 4 bases from J, leaving 12 bases between. Germline V lookup: CDR1 SGHDT, CDR2 YYEEEE. The CDR3 extends over 15 amino acids. The CDR3 nucleotides are TGTGCCAGCAGCTTGGGTTTTAGGGCATCAGATACGCAGTATTTT. Amino acid sequence: CASSLGFRASDTQYF.

J is TRBJ1-1 and V is TRBV5-8; D remains ambiguous. With 5 bases removed from V and 0 bases from J, the gap between germline ends came to 17 bases. Germline CDR1 and CDR2: SGHTS and YDEGEE. CDR3 length: 16 residues. The CDR3: CASRPRTRAMNTEAFF. As DNA, the CDR3 is TGTGCCAGCAGACCCCGTACCAGAGCCATGAACACTGAAGCTTTCTTT. The whole variable domain, filled in from reference TRBV5-8 and TRBJ1-1, reads EAGVTQSPTHLIKTRGQQATLRCSPISGHTSVYWYQQALGLGLQFLLWYDEGEERNRGNFPPRFSGRQFPNYSSELNVNALELEDSALYLCASRPRTRAMNTEAFFGQGTRLTVV.

This chain connects TRBV2 to TRBJ1-2; D not certain. The CDR3 is 13 residues long. Germline V gene lookup returns CDR1 SNHLY and CDR2 FYNNEI. V was trimmed by 9 bases and J by 5 bases, leaving 16 bases between them. Here the CDR3 DNA reads TGTGCCAGTTTTGGGCAGGTGGGGTATGGCTACACCTTC. Translated: CASFGQVGYGYTF.

This clonotype was seen a handful of times. A junction end diverges from the germline sequence, so it may reflect a read error. The genes are TRBV25-1 and TRBJ2-2; 7 nucleotides line up with TRBD1. This CDR3 spans 17 amino acids. Germline V CDR1 and CDR2: MGHDK, SYGVNS. The CDR3 bases are TGTGCCAGCAGTGCCAGACCGGGGACAGAGAACACCGGGGAGCTGGTTTTT. Residues: CASSARPGTENTGELVF.

This clonotype was seen more than once but under ten times. The chain links TRBV7-2 to TRBJ1-1; possibly TRBD1 for D (6 bases). CDR3 size: 15 residues. V dropped 5 bases and J dropped 3 bases, with 16 bases sitting between them. The germline CDR1 and CDR2 sequences are SGHTA and FQGNSA. CDR3 region: CASSRPGAMDTEAFF. CDR3 coding DNA: TGTGCCAGCAGCCGACCAGGGGCCATGGACACTGAAGCTTTCTTT.

The chain carries TRBV5-6 and TRBJ1-2, with D hard to call. The CDR3 covers 11 residues. V was pared by 3 bases and J by 8 bases, with 8 bases between. The germline CDR1 and CDR2 sequences are SGHDT and YYEEEE. CDR3 DNA sequence: TGTGCCAGCAGCTGGGTACACGGCTACACCTTC. It is translated as CASSWVHGYTF.

This chain connects TRBV20-1 to TRBJ2-7; D possibly corresponds to TRBD2 (5 bases). The length of the CDR3 is 13 residues. Trimming shortened V by 4 bases and J by 2 bases, and 12 bases separated the two germline ends. Germline CDR1 DFQATT, CDR2 SNEGSKA (reference sequence). The CDR3 DNA reads as TGCAGTGCTACGGCGGCGGGCCCCTACGAGCAGTACTTC. Protein product: CSATAAGPYEQYF.

A remark on this clonotype: This is likely a read error, given that the CDR3 carries no conserved phenylalanine or tryptophan at its end. This chain connects TRBV2 to TRBJ2-5; D not certain. Germline V gives CDR1 SNHLY, CDR2 FYNNEI. CDR3 size: 12 residues. Trimming shortened V by 2 bases and J by 5 bases, and 6 bases separated the two germline ends. CDR3 residues: CASSEQRETQYL. CDR3 coding DNA: TGTGCCAGCAGTGAACAGAGGGAGACCCAGTACCTC.

The chain uses TRBV7-2 and TRBJ2-3; a possible D gene is TRBD2 (5 bases). The CDR3 spans 15 residues. Germline CDR1 reads SGHTA; CDR2 reads FQGNSA. V dropped 4 bases and J dropped 2 bases, with 13 bases sitting between them. CDR3 nucleotides: TGTGCCAGCAGCTCGACGGCCGGGATCACAGATACGCAGTATTTT. The encoded protein is CASSSTAGITDTQYF.

This rearrangement joins TRBV20-1 to TRBJ2-4; a weak D match, TRBD1 (5 bases). Deletions cut 6 bases from V and 0 bases from J, with 12 bases between. CDR1 is DFQATT and CDR2 is SNEGSKA in the germline V gene (reference sequence). This CDR3 comprises 14 residues. In DNA, the CDR3 is TGCAGTGCATTCCACCAGGGAGCCAAAAACATTCAGTACTTC. Amino acids: CSAFHQGAKNIQYF.

This clonotype was picked up a small number of times. The chain is built from TRBV29-1 and TRBJ2-7; the D gene could be TRBD1 or TRBD2 (5 bases each). V gave up 5 bases and J gave up 1 base, with 12 bases separating them. The CDR3 sequence is 13 residues long. Germline V gives CDR1 SQVTM, CDR2 ANQGSEA. The chain's CDR3 is CSVRGRASYEQYF. DNA of the CDR3: TGCAGCGTTCGGGGCAGGGCTTCCTACGAGCAGTACTTC.

The chain joins TRBV20-1 to TRBJ2-5, with 10 bases lining up with TRBD1. The CDR3 length is 13 residues. The germline CDR1 and CDR2 sequences are DFQATT and SNEGSKA (reference sequence). The trim removed 5 bases at V and 5 bases at J, leaving 5 bases unmatched. The CDR3 reads CSAPGQGSETQYF. In DNA, the CDR3 is TGCAGTGCTCCGGGACAGGGGTCGGAGACCCAGTACTTC.